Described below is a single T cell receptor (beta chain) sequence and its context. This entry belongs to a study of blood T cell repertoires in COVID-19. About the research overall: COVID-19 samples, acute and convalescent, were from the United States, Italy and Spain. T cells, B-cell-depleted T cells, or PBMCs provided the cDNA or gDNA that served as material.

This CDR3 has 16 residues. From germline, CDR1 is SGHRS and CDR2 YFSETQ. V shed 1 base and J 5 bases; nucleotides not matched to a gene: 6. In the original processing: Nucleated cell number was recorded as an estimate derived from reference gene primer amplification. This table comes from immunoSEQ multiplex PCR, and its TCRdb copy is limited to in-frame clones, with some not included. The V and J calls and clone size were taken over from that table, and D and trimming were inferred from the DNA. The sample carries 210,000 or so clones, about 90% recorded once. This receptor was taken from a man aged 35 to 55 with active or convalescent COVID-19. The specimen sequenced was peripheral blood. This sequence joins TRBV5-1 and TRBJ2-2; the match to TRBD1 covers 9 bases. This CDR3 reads CASSLTDRGYTGELFF. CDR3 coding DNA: TGCGCCAGCAGCTTGACGGACAGGGGTTATACCGGGGAGCTGTTTTTT.